This entry lists 29 T cell receptor beta chains sequenced from one sample in a study of patients and donors after allogeneic stem cell transplantation. TCRdb passed the RT-PCR reads through MiXCR, listing each CDR3 protein once. Altogether roughly 880,000 distinct CDR3 sequences are present, under 20% being singletons, with the ten largest covering under 6.5%. The sequencing sample was made of blood, either unsorted or a sorted T cell fraction (not recorded which). Source of these receptors: a human donor who was either an allogeneic HSCT recipient or a stem cell or donor lymphocyte infusion donor (not recorded which). It is not recorded whose cells these are; they may come from a transplant donor.

This clonotype was observed a few times. This rearrangement joins TRBV7-2 to TRBJ2-7, with 8 bases fitting TRBD2. V shed 1 base, J shed 3 bases, and the junction held 2 bases outside the gene matches. CDR3 length equals 14 residues. In germline, CDR1 is SGHTA, CDR2 FQGNSA. CDR3 amino acids: CASSLESGGYEQYF. CDR3 in DNA: TGTGCCAGCAGCTTAGAGAGCGGGGGCTACGAGCAGTACTTC.

This clonotype was counted only a few times. The chain is built from TRBV7-9 and TRBJ1-2, with D perhaps TRBD1 (5 bases). The CDR3 loop spans 17 amino acids. Germline CDR1 reads SEHNR; CDR2 reads FQNEAQ (reference sequence). Deletions cut 5 bases from V and 6 bases from J, with 25 bases between. The CDR3 reads CASSQGAGRPGRNGYTF. The DNA for the CDR3 is TGTGCCAGCAGCCAAGGGGCGGGACGGCCCGGTAGAAATGGCTACACCTTC.

The genes are TRBV2 and TRBJ2-5; D is uncertain. The germline gives CDR1 SNHLY, CDR2 FYNNEI. This CDR3 has 12 residues. V lost 7 bases and J 4 bases, leaving 10 bases between the germline ends. CDR3 in DNA: TGTGCCAGCAATCGACGGGTAGAGACCCAGTACTTC. Its translation: CASNRRVETQYF.

The chain carries TRBV6-2 or TRBV6-3 and TRBJ1-1; D is possibly TRBD1 (6 bases). V was shortened by 2 bases and J by 4 bases, with 14 bases between the two germline ends. This CDR3 is built from 15 residues. CDR1 is MNHEY and CDR2 is SVGEGT in the germline V gene. CDR3 DNA: TGTGCCAGCAGTTACGGCGGGGGGCTTGGCACTGAAGCTTTCTTT. It is translated as CASSYGGGLGTEAFF.

This clonotype was found a few times. The chain joins TRBV20-1 to TRBJ1-6, with D uncertain. Germline CDR1 DFQATT, CDR2 SNEGSKA (reference sequence). The CDR3 runs to 17 residues. The germline V and J ends were trimmed by 0 bases and 6 bases, with 18 bases remaining between them. The CDR3 sequence: CSARDSGRVGGNSPLHF. CDR3 coding DNA: TGCAGTGCTAGAGATTCTGGACGGGTCGGAGGTAATTCACCCCTCCACTTT.

This clonotype was counted a few times. The chain couples TRBV5-1 to TRBJ1-1; D is undetermined. Germline values: CDR1 SGHRS, CDR2 YFSETQ. This CDR3 is built from 14 residues. With 0 bases removed from V and 4 bases from J, the gap between germline ends came to 10 bases. The CDR3 spells CASSLVRSSTEAFF. The CDR3 coding sequence is TGCGCCAGCAGCTTGGTCCGATCCAGCACTGAAGCTTTCTTT.

V gene TRBV2 combines with J gene TRBJ2-3; the match to TRBD2 covers 9 bases. V lost 0 bases to trimming and J lost 3 bases; unmatched junction nucleotides: 1. Germline V gene sequence: CDR1 SNHLY, CDR2 FYNNEI. The CDR3 consists of 15 residues. The CDR3 sequence is CASSEASGRTDTQYF. The CDR3 coding sequence is TGTGCCAGCAGTGAAGCTAGCGGGAGAACAGATACGCAGTATTTT. The full variable domain, rest sourced from reference TRBV2 and TRBJ2-3, is EPEVTQTPSHQVTQMGQEVILRCVPISNHLYFYWYRQILGQKVEFLVSFYNNEISEKSEIFDDQFSVERPDGSNFTLKIRSTKLEDSAMYFCASSEASGRTDTQYFGPGTRLTVL.

This clonotype was observed a handful of times. The chain recombines TRBV20-1 with TRBJ2-7, with D unclear. The V end lost 6 bases, the J end lost 2 bases, and 11 bases lay between the germline ends. The germline V gene has CDR1 DFQATT and CDR2 SNEGSKA (reference sequence). The CDR3 contains 12 residues. The CDR3 sequence: CSATTGPYEQYF. As DNA, the CDR3 is TGCAGTGCAACGACTGGTCCCTACGAGCAGTACTTC.

This clonotype was picked up many times. This rearrangement joins TRBV6-6 to TRBJ1-1; no definite D call. The CDR3 contains 11 residues. Germline V gives CDR1 MNHNY, CDR2 SVGAGI (reference sequence). Trimming cost V 7 bases and J 8 bases, with 11 bases left between them. The CDR3 here is CASILSGEAFF. The CDR3 DNA reads TGTGCCAGCATCTTATCGGGGGAAGCTTTCTTT.

The genes are TRBV20-1 and TRBJ2-7, with 7 bases that match TRBD1. With V trimmed by 7 bases and J by 3 bases, 6 bases remained unmatched. Germline CDR1 DFQATT, CDR2 SNEGSKA (reference sequence). There are 12 residues in the CDR3. CDR3 loop: CSGDRVDYEQYF. The DNA of the CDR3 is TGCAGTGGAGACAGGGTTGACTACGAGCAGTACTTC.

This clonotype showed up many times. DNA for the CDR3: TGTGCCAGCAGTGGTGGGGGACAGGGGTGGTACGAGCAGTACTTC. Its translation is CASSGGGQGWYEQYF. The rearrangement joins TRBV5-8 to TRBJ2-7; 10 nucleotides align to TRBD1. From germline, CDR1 is SGHTS and CDR2 YDEGEE. The V segment lost 5 bases and the J segment 4 bases; nucleotides outside the gene matches: 9. The CDR3 extends over 15 amino acids. Drawing the rest from reference TRBV5-8 and TRBJ2-7, the complete variable domain is EAGVTQSPTHLIKTRGQQATLRCSPISGHTSVYWYQQALGLGLQFLLWYDEGEERNRGNFPPRFSGRQFPNYSSELNVNALELEDSALYLCASSGGGQGWYEQYFGPGTRLTVT.

This clonotype was picked up a small number of times. The chain is built from TRBV19 and TRBJ1-5; no clear D. Per germline, CDR1 LNHDA and CDR2 SQIVND (reference sequence). V lost 5 bases to trimming and J lost 7 bases, with 12 bases between them. The CDR3 runs 13 residues. The CDR3 sequence is CASSAEGSQPQHF. The CDR3, as DNA: TGTGCCAGTAGTGCGGAGGGATCCCAGCCCCAGCATTTT.

This clonotype was seen repeatedly, ten times or more. The V call is TRBV6-1, the J call TRBJ1-6; D unresolved. The CDR3 has 14 residues. Looked up from germline, CDR1 is MNHNS and CDR2 is SASEGT. The V end lost 5 bases, the J end lost 10 bases, and 15 bases lay between the germline ends. As DNA, the CDR3 is TGTGCCAGCAGTCGAGGGAGGGATGGATCACCCCTCCACTTT. Translation: CASSRGRDGSPLHF.

This chain connects TRBV29-1 to TRBJ1-5; D possibly corresponds to TRBD1 (5 bases). V was cut by 4 bases and J by 7 bases, with 14 bases left in between. The germline V gene has CDR1 SQVTM and CDR2 ANQGSEA. There are 13 residues in the CDR3. Here the CDR3 DNA reads TGCAGCGTTGGTCAGGGAAGTGGGCAGCCCCAGCATTTT. Translated, it gives CSVGQGSGQPQHF.

This chain uses TRBV18 with TRBJ1-1; TRBD1 matches at 7 bases. The CDR3 totals 14 residues. Per germline, CDR1 KGHSH and CDR2 LQKENI. Losses at the gene ends were 3 bases for V and 3 bases for J; bases not matched to a gene: 4. The CDR3 region is CASSPSGQYTEAFF. In DNA, the CDR3 is TGTGCCAGCTCACCGTCGGGACAGTACACTGAAGCTTTCTTT.

V is TRBV6-2 or TRBV6-3 and J is TRBJ2-1; a weak D match, TRBD2 (5 bases). This CDR3 has 16 residues. The V gene lost 2 bases and the J gene lost 3 bases, with 14 bases spanning the gap. In germline, CDR1 is MNHEY, CDR2 SVGEGT. The CDR3 DNA reads as TGTGCCAGCAGTTACCGAGGGTACCTGAGCTACAATGAGCAGTTCTTC. It specifies CASSYRGYLSYNEQFF.

This clonotype was recorded many times. The chain is built from TRBV5-1 and TRBJ1-5; TRBD1 agrees at 7 bases. The V segment lost 3 bases and the J segment 4 bases; nucleotides outside the gene matches: 4. CDR1 is SGHRS, CDR2 YFSETQ, per germline. The CDR3 is made up of 14 amino acids. The CDR3: CASSSEGQNQPQHF. The CDR3 bases are TGCGCCAGCAGCTCGGAGGGACAGAATCAGCCCCAGCATTTT.

The chain employs TRBV6-5 and TRBJ1-5; 8 nucleotides match TRBD1. This CDR3 region has 16 residues. Per germline, CDR1 MNHEY and CDR2 SVGAGI. J gave up 11 bases and V 0 bases, and 12 bases lay outside the gene matches. Here the CDR3 reads CASSYSSRQGLAAQHF. CDR3 in DNA: TGTGCCAGCAGTTACTCGAGTAGACAGGGGCTGGCGGCCCAGCATTTT.

This rearrangement joins TRBV20-1 to TRBJ2-3, with D perhaps matching TRBD2 (6 bases). The V end was cut by 5 bases, the J end by 4 bases, with 16 bases between. The CDR3 consists of 14 residues. From germline, CDR1 is DFQATT and CDR2 SNEGSKA (reference sequence). CDR3 DNA sequence: TGCAGTGCTCGCCGGGACTCCCGCGCAGATACGCAGTATTTT. Encoded protein: CSARRDSRADTQYF.

This clonotype occurred many times. The V gene is TRBV20-1, the J gene TRBJ2-6; D remains unclear. Germline assignment: CDR1 DFQATT and CDR2 SNEGSKA (reference sequence). Trimming cost V 3 bases and J 0 bases, with 15 bases left between them. This CDR3 region has 17 residues. The CDR3 nucleotides are TGCAGTGCTAGGGATTTGGCAGTAACCTCTGGGGCCAACGTCCTGACTTTC. It is translated as CSARDLAVTSGANVLTF.

This chain connects TRBV4-3 to TRBJ1-2; D perhaps matches TRBD1 (6 bases). This CDR3 contains 15 residues. Per the germline V gene, CDR1 is LGHNA and CDR2 is YSLEER. V gave up 3 bases and J gave up 8 bases, with 19 bases separating them. The CDR3 nucleotides read TGCGCCAGCAGCCAGTGGGGAGGGGGTAACGAAGGCTACACCTTC. Its protein product is CASSQWGGGNEGYTF.

This clonotype turned up a few times. V is TRBV24-1 and J is TRBJ2-5; D remains unclear. Germline V gene data show CDR1 as KGHDR and CDR2 as SFDVKD. V was trimmed by 4 bases and J by 5 bases, leaving 13 bases between them. This CDR3 is 14 amino acids long. CDR3 amino acids: CATSDTASRETQYF. CDR3 sequence (DNA): TGTGCCACCAGTGACACAGCGAGTCGGGAGACCCAGTACTTC.

In this sample, this clonotype turned up a few times. This sequence joins TRBV19 and TRBJ2-2; the D call may be TRBD1 or TRBD2 (5 bases each). Germline-derived CDR1 and CDR2 are LNHDA and SQIVND (reference sequence). CDR3 size: 17 residues. V lost 3 bases and J 9 bases, leaving 23 bases between the germline ends. The CDR3 DNA reads as TGTGCCAGTAGTATTGTCGAGTGGGACCCTATTGACCGGGAGCTGTTTTTT. Amino acids: CASSIVEWDPIDRELFF.

This clonotype showed up just a few times. V gene TRBV5-1 combines with J gene TRBJ2-3; possibly TRBD1 or TRBD2 for D (5 bases each). Deletions cut 4 bases from V and 2 bases from J, with 17 bases between. The germline gives CDR1 SGHRS, CDR2 YFSETQ. The CDR3 is made up of 16 amino acids. The CDR3 DNA sequence: TGCGCCAGCAGCCCCCTGGGGGTGGGCTACACAGATACGCAGTATTTT. This codes for CASSPLGVGYTDTQYF.

This clonotype has only a few counts. This chain uses TRBV13 with TRBJ1-3; D gene uncertain. CDR3 length: 15 amino acids. The germline V gene has CDR1 PRHDT and CDR2 FYEKMQ (reference sequence). Trimming removed 5 bases at V and 4 bases at J, with 15 bases between. The CDR3 is CASSARRGLGNTIYF. DNA of the CDR3: TGTGCCAGCAGCGCCCGGAGAGGGTTGGGAAACACCATATATTTT.

CDR3 in DNA: TGCAGTGCTAACTCAGGACTTGAGCAGTTCTTC. This sequence encodes CSANSGLEQFF. The chain uses TRBV20-1 and TRBJ2-1, with D possibly being TRBD2 (5 bases). The CDR3 has 11 amino acids. Trimming stripped 4 bases from V and 9 bases from J, with 10 bases between. Per germline, CDR1 DFQATT and CDR2 SNEGSKA (reference sequence).

The chain is built from TRBV6-2 or TRBV6-3 and TRBJ1-2; tentatively, D is TRBD1 (5 bases). From germline, CDR1 is MNHEY and CDR2 SVGEGT. Deletions cut 0 bases from V and 5 bases from J, with 10 bases between. The CDR3 consists of 14 residues. CDR3 residues: CASSYSGQLYGYTF. The CDR3 nucleotides are TGTGCCAGCAGTTACTCGGGGCAACTATATGGCTACACCTTC.

The V call is TRBV28, the J call TRBJ2-1, with TRBD2 matching 8 bases. Germline V lookup: CDR1 MDHEN, CDR2 SYDVKM. The V gene end was trimmed by 6 bases and the J gene end by 6 bases; junction bases not matched to a gene: 10. The CDR3 covers 15 residues. The CDR3: CASRPHTREVNEQFF. CDR3 coding DNA: TGTGCCAGCAGGCCGCATACGCGGGAGGTCAATGAGCAGTTCTTC.

The genes are TRBV18 and TRBJ2-5, with TRBD1 matching 7 bases. The germline V gene encodes CDR1 KGHSH and CDR2 LQKENI. The V gene end was trimmed by 4 bases and the J gene end by 4 bases; junction bases not matched to a gene: 15. The CDR3 totals 17 residues. The CDR3 DNA is TGTGCCAGCTCACTGAAGTCAACCGGGACAGAGGCAGAGACCCAGTACTTC. The encoded protein is CASSLKSTGTEAETQYF.